This T cell receptor (beta chain) was documented in a study of CD8 T cells in Susac syndrome. This CDR3 comprises 15 residues. Germline lookup yields CDR1 DFQATT and CDR2 SNEGSKA (reference sequence). V was pared by 3 bases and J by 2 bases, with 15 bases between. The RNA input was roughly 0.5 to 1 ug, and it was reverse transcribed with random hexamers. Amplification of TCR beta CDR3 spanned 54 Vbeta and 13 Jbeta via immunoSEQ multiplex PCR. MiXCR was run by TCRdb on the immunoSEQ multiplex PCR reads, yielding one entry per CDR3 protein. The data show some 150,000 distinct CDR3 sequences, with 95% seen just once and roughly 0.16% held by the top ten.

The receptor's source is a human donor with multiple sclerosis. This chain uses TRBV20-1 with TRBJ2-3; tentative D call: TRBD2 (6 bases). The source material was CD8+ T cells from PBMCs. The DNA of the CDR3 is TGCAGTGCTAGTGAAAGACTAGTTTTCACAGATACGCAGTATTTT. This translates into CSASERLVFTDTQYF.